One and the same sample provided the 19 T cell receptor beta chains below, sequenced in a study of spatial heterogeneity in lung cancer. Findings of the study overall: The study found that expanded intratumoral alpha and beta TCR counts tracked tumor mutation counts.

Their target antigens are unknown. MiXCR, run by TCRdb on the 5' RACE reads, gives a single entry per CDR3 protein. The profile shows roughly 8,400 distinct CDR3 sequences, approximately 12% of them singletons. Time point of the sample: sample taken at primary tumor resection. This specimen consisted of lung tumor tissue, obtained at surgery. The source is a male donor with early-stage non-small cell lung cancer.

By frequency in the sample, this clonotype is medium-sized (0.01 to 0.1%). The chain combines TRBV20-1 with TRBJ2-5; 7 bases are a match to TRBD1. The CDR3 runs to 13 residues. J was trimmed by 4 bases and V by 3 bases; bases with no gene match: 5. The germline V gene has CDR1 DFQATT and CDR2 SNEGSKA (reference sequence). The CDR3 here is CSASRTGAETQYF. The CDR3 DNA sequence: TGCAGTGCTAGCCGTACAGGGGCAGAGACCCAGTACTTC.

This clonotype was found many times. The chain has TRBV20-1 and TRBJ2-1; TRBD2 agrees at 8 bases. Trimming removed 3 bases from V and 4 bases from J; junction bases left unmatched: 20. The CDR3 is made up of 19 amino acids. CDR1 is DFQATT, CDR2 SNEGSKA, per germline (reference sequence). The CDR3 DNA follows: TGCAGTGCTAGGAGTAGTTGGGTGGCTAGCGGGTCCTTATACAATGAGCAGTTCTTC. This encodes CSARSSWVASGSLYNEQFF.

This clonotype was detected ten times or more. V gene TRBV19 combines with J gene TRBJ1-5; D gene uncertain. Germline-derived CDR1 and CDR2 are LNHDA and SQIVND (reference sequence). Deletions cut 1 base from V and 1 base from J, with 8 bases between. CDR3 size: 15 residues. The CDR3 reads CASSIGGQSNQPQHF. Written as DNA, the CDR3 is TGTGCCAGTAGTATAGGAGGGCAGAGCAATCAGCCCCAGCATTTT.

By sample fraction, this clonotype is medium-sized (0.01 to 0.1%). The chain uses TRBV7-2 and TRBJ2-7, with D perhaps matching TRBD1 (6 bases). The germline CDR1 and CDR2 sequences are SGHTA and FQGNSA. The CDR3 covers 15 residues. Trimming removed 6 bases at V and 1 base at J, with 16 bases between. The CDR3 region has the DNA TGTGCCAGCAGTCTGGACAGTGGACGTTCCTACGAGCAGTACTTC. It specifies CASSLDSGRSYEQYF.

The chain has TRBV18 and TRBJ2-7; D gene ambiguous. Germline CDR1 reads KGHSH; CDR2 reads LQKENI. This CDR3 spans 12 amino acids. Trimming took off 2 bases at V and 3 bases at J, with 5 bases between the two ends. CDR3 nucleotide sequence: TGTGCCAGCTCACCAGTGGGCTACGAGCAGTACTTC. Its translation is CASSPVGYEQYF.

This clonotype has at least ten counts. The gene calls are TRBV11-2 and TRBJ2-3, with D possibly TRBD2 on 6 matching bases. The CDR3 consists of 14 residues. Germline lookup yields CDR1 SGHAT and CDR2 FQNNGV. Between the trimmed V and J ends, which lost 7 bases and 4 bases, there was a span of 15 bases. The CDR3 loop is CASNPAGPADTQYF. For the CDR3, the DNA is TGTGCCAGCAACCCGGCGGGGCCCGCAGATACGCAGTATTTT.

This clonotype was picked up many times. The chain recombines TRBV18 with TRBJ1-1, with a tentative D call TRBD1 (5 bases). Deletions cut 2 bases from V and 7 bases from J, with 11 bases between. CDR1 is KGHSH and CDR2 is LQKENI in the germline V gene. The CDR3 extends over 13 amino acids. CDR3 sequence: CASSPRPRVEAFF. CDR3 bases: TGTGCCAGCTCACCAAGGCCCAGGGTTGAAGCTTTCTTT.

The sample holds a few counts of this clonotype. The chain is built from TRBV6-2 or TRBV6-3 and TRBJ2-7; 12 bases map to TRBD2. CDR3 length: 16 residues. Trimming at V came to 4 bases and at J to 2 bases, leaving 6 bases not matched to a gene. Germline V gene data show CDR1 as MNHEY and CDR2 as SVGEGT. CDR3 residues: CASSSLGLAGTYEQYF. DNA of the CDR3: TGTGCCAGCAGTTCCTTAGGACTAGCGGGGACCTACGAGCAGTACTTC.

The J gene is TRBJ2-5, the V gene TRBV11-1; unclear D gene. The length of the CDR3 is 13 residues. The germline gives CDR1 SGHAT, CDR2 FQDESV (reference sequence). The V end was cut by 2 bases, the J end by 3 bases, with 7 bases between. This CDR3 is CASSLSGEETQYF. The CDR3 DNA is TGTGCCAGCAGCTTATCCGGAGAAGAGACCCAGTACTTC.

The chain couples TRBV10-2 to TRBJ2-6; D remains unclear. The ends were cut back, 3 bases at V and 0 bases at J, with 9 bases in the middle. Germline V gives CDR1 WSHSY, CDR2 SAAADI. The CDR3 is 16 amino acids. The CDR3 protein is CASSEMAFSGANVLTF. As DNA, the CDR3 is TGCGCCAGCAGTGAAATGGCTTTCTCTGGGGCCAACGTCCTGACTTTC.

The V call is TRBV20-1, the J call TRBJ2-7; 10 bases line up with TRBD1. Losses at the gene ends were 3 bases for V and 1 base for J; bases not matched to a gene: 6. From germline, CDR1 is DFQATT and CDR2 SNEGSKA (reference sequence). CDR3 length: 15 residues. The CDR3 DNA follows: TGCAGTGCTAGTGACCGGGACAGGGGTTCCTACGAGCAGTACTTC. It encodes CSASDRDRGSYEQYF.

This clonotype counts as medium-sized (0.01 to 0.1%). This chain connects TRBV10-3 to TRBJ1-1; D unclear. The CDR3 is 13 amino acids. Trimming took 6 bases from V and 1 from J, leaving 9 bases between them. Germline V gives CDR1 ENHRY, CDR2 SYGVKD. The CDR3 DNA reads TGTGCCATCAGCCGTTCAGAGAACACTGAAGCTTTCTTT. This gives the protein CAISRSENTEAFF.

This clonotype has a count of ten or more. The CDR3 here is CSAEEGARDIQYF. CDR3 nucleotide sequence: TGCAGTGCAGAGGAGGGGGCGAGGGACATTCAGTACTTC. The chain is built from TRBV20-1 and TRBJ2-4, with D possibly being TRBD1 (7 bases). The ends were cut back, 6 bases at V and 8 bases at J, with 17 bases in the middle. CDR3 length: 13 residues. The germline V gene has CDR1 DFQATT and CDR2 SNEGSKA (reference sequence).

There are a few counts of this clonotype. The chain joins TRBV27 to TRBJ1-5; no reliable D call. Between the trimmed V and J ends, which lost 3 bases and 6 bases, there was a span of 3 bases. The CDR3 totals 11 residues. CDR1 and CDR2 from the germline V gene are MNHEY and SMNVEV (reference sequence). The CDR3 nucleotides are TGTGCCAGCAGTTTGGGTCAGCCCCAGCATTTT. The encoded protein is CASSLGQPQHF.

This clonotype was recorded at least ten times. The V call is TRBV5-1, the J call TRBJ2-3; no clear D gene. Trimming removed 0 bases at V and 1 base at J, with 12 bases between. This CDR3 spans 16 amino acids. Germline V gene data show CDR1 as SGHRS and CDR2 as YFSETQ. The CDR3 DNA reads TGCGCCAGCAGCTTGGATGCGGTCCGGGGCACAGATACGCAGTATTTT. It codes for CASSLDAVRGTDTQYF.

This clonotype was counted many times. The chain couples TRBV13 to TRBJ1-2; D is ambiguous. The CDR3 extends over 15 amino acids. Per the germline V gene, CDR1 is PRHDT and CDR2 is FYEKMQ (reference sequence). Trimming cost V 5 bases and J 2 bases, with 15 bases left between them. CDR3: CASSKGLRGNYGYTF. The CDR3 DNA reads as TGTGCCAGCAGCAAGGGTCTTCGGGGAAACTATGGCTACACCTTC.

The CDR3 spells CASSQEQAGNTIYF. The CDR3 DNA sequence: TGTGCCAGCAGCCAAGAGCAAGCCGGAAACACCATATATTTT. The chain recombines TRBV3-1 with TRBJ1-3; no clear D gene. The germline CDR1 and CDR2 sequences are LGHDT and YNNKEL (reference sequence). The CDR3 sequence is 14 residues long. The V end was cut by 0 bases, the J end by 4 bases, with 7 bases between.

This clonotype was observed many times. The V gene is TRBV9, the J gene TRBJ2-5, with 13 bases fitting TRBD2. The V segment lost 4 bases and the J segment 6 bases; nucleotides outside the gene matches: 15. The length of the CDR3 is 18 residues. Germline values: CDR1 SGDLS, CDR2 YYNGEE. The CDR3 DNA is TGTGCCAGCAGCCCCCGGACAGACGGACTAGCGGGAGTGAAGACCCAGTACTTC. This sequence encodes CASSPRTDGLAGVKTQYF. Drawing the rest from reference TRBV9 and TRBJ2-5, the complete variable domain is DSGVTQTPKHLITATGQRVTLRCSPRSGDLSVYWYQQSLDQGLQFLIQYYNGEERAKGNILERFSAQQFPDLHSELNLSSLELGDSALYFCASSPRTDGLAGVKTQYFGPGTRLLVL.

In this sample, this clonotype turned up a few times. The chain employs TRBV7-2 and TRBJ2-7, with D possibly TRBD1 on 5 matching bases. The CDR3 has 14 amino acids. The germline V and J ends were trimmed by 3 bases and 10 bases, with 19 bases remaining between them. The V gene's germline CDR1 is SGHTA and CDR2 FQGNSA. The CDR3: CASSLGLFQPDQYF. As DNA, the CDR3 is TGTGCCAGCAGCTTGGGGCTTTTTCAACCCGATCAGTACTTC.